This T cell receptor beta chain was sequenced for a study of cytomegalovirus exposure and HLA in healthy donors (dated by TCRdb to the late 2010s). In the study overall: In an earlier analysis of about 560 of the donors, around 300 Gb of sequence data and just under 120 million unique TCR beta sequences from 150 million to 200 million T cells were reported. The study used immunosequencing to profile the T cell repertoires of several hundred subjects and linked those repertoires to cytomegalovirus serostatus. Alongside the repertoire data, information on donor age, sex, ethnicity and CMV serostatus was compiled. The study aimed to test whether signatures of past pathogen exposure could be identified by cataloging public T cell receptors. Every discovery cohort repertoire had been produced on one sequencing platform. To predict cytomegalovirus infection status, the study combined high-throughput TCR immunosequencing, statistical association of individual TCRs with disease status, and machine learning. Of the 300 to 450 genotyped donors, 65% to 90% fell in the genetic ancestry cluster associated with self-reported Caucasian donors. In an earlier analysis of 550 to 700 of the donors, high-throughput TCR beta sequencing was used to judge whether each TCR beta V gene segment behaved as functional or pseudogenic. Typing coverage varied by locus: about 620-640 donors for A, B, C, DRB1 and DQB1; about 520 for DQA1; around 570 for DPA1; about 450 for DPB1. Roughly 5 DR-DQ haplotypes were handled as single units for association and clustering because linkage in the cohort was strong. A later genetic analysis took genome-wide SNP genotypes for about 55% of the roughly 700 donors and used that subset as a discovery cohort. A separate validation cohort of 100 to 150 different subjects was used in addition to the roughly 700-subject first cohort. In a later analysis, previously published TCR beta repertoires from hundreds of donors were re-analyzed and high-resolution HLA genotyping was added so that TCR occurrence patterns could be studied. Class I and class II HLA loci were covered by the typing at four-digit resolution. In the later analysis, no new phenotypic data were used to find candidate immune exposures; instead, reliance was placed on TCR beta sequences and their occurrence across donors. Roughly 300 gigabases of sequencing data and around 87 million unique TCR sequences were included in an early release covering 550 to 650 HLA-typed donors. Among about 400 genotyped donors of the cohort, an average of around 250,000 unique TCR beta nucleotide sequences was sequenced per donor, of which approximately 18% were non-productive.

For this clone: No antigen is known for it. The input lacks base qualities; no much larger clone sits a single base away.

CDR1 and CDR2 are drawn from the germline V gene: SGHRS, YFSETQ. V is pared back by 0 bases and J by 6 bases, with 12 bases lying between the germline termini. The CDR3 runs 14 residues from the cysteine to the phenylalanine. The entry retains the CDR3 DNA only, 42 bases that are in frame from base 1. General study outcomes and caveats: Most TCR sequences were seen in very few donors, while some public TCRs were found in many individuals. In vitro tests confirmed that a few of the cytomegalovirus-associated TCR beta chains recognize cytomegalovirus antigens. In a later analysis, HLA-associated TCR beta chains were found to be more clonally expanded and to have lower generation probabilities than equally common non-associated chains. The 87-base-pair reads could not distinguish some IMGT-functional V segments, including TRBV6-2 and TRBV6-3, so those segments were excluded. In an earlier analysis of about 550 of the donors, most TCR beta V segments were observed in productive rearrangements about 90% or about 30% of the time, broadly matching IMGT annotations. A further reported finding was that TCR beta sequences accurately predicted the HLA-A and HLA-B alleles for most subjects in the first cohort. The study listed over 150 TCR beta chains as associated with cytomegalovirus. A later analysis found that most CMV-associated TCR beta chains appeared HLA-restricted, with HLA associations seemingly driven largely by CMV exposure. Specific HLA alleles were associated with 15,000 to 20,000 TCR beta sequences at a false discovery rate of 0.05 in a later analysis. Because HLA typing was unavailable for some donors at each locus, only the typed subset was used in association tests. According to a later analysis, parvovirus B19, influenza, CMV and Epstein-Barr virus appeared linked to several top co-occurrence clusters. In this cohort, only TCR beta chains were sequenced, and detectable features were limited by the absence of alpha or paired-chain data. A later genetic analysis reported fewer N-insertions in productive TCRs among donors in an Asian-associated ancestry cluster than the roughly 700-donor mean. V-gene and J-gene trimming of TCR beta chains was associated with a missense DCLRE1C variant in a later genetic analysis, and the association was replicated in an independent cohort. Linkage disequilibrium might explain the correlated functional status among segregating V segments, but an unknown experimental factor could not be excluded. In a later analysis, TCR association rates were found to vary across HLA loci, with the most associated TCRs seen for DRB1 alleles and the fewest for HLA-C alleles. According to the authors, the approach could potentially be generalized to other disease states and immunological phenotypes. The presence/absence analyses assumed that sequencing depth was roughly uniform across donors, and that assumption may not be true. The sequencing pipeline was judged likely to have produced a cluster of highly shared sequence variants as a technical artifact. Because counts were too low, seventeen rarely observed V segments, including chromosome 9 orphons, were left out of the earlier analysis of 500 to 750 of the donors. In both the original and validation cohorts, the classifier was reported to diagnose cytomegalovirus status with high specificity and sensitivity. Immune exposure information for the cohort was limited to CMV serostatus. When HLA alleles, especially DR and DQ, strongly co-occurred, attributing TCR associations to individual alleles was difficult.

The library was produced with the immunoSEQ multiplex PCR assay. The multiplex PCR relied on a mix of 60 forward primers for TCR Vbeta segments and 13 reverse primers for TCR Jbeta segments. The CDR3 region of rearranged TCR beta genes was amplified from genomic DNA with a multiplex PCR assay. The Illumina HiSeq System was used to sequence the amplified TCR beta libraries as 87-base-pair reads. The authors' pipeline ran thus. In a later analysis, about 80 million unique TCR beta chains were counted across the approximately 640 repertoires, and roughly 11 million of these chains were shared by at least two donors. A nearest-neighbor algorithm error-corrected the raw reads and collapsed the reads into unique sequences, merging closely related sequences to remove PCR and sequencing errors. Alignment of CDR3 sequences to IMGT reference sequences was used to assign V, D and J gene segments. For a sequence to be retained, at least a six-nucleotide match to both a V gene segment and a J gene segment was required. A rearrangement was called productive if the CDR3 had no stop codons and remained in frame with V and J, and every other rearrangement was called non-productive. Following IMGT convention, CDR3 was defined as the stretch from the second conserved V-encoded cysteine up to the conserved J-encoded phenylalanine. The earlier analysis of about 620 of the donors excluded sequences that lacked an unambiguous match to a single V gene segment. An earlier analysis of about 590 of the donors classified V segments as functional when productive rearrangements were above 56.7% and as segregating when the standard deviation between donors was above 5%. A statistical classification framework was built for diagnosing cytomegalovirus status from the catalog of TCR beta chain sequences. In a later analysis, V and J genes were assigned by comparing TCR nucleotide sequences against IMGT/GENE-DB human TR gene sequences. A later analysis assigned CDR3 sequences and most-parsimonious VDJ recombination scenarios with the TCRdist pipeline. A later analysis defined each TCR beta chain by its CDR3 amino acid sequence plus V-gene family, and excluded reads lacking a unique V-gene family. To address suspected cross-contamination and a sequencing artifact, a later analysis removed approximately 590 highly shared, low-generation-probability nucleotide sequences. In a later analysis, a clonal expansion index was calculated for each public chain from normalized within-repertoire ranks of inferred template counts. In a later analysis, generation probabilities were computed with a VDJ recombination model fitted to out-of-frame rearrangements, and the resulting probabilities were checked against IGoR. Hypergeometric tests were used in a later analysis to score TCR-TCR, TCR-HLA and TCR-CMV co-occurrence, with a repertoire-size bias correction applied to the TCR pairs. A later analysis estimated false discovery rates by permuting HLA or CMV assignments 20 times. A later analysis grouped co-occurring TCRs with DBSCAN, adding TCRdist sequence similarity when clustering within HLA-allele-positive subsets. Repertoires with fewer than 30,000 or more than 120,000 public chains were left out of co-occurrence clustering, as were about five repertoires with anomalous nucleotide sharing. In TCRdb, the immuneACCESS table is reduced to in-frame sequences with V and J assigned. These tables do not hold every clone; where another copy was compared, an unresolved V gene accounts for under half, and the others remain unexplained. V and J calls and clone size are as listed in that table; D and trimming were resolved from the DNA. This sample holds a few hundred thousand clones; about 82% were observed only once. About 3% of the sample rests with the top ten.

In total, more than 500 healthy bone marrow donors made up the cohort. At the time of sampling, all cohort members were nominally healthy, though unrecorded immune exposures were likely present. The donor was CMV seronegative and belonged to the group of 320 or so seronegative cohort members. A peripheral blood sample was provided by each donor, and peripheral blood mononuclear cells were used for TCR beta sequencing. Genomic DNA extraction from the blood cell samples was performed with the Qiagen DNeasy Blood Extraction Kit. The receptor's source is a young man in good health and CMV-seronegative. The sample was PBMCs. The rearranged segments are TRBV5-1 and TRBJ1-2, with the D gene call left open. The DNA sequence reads TGCGCCAGCAGCTTGGCCGGGGAAGAGAATGGCTACACCTTC. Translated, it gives CASSLAGEENGYTF.